This T cell receptor (beta chain) was recorded in a study of T cell changes during pregnancy in multiple sclerosis. TCRdb's copy holds only in-frame clones and misses some; the assay was immunoSEQ multiplex PCR. The table lists fewer than 90,000 clones, roughly 95% of them singletons. This receptor was identified in a female donor in good health, enrolled as a control in a pregnancy study. Sequencing used peripheral blood, obtained in the third trimester of pregnancy.

CDR3 coding DNA: TGTGCCAGCAGTGAACGGCGACAGGGCTGGGGCACAGATACGCAGTATTTT. Amino acid sequence: CASSERRQGWGTDTQYF. The V call is TRBV6-1, the J call TRBJ2-3; 7 bases fit TRBD1. Trimming took 2 bases from V and 1 from J; bases not matched to a gene: 9. In germline, CDR1 is MNHNS, CDR2 SASEGT. The CDR3 runs 17 residues.